A single sample gave rise to the 32 T cell receptor beta chains below, sequenced in a study of blood T cell repertoires in COVID-19. The repertoire was sequenced with immunoSEQ multiplex PCR; TCRdb's copy has only in-frame clones and lacks some. This table has some 210,000 clones, approximately 90% appearing once. The sequenced sample was peripheral blood. The source of these receptors is a man aged 25 to 40 with acute or convalescent COVID-19.

The J gene is TRBJ2-5, the V gene TRBV3-1 (or the pseudogene TRBV3-2), with 14 nucleotides matching TRBD2. The length of the CDR3 is 18 residues. V was clipped by 3 bases and J by 4 bases; unmatched bases: 10. Germline V CDR1 and CDR2: LGHDT, YNNKEL (reference sequence). This chain's CDR3 is CASSQAGLAGVYGETQYF. Written as DNA, the CDR3 is TGTGCCAGCAGCCAGGCGGGACTAGCGGGAGTGTATGGAGAGACCCAGTACTTC.

V gene TRBV7-3 combines with J gene TRBJ2-1, with D tentatively TRBD1 (6 bases). Germline CDR1 reads SGHTA; CDR2 reads FQGTGA. Deletions cut 3 bases from V and 5 bases from J, with 14 bases between. The CDR3 sequence is 15 residues long. The CDR3 DNA is TGTGCCAGCAGCTTCCTCCAGACAGGAAACAATGAGCAGTTCTTC. Amino acids: CASSFLQTGNNEQFF.

The rearrangement joins TRBV18 to TRBJ2-1, with 7 bases lining up with TRBD1. With V trimmed by 3 bases and J by 10 bases, 6 bases remained unmatched. The CDR3 contains 13 residues. The germline CDR1 and CDR2 sequences are KGHSH and LQKENI. The CDR3 DNA reads TGTGCCAGCTCACCTGACAGGGCCCAGGAGCAGTTCTTC. Translating it yields CASSPDRAQEQFF.

This chain links TRBV9 with TRBJ2-5, with 7 bases lining up with TRBD1. The CDR3 loop spans 18 amino acids. The trim removed 0 bases at V and 1 base at J, leaving 12 bases unmatched. Looked up from germline, CDR1 is SGDLS and CDR2 is YYNGEE. CDR3 amino acids: CASSVGAGTAAPQETQYF. The CDR3 bases are TGTGCCAGCAGCGTAGGGGCCGGGACAGCCGCCCCCCAAGAGACCCAGTACTTC.

This clone was counted once. The chain uses TRBV5-4 and TRBJ2-6; D may be TRBD2 (6 bases). This CDR3 contains 18 residues. Germline CDR1 and CDR2: SGHNT and YYREEE (reference sequence). V lost 3 bases to trimming and J lost 1 base, with 17 bases between them. The DNA of the CDR3 is TGTGCCAGCAGCTCGAAGAAGGGAGGCTCTTCTGGGGCCAACGTCCTGACTTTC. Amino acids: CASSSKKGGSSGANVLTF.

In DNA form, the CDR3 reads TGTGCCAGCCGTCGGGGGAGCTCCTACGAGCAGTACTTC. Its protein product is CASRRGSSYEQYF. This chain uses TRBV11-2 with TRBJ2-7; weak D call: TRBD2 (6 bases). Germline V gene data show CDR1 as SGHAT and CDR2 as FQNNGV. CDR3 length: 13 residues. V dropped 8 bases and J dropped 0 bases, with 11 bases sitting between them.

The chain couples TRBV4-2 to TRBJ1-4, with D possibly matching TRBD1 (6 bases). The ends were cut back, 4 bases at V and 6 bases at J, with 15 bases in the middle. The length of the CDR3 is 15 residues. Per germline, CDR1 LGHNA and CDR2 YNFKEQ. CDR3 in DNA: TGTGCCAGCAGCCGAGGGGGAGACGAGGATGAAAAACTGTTTTTT. Its translation is CASSRGGDEDEKLFF.

The rearrangement uses TRBV3-1 (or the pseudogene TRBV3-2) and TRBJ2-1, with 7 bases matching TRBD1. This CDR3 contains 16 residues. CDR1 and CDR2 from the germline V gene are LGHDT and YNNKEL (reference sequence). The trim removed 4 bases at V and 10 bases at J, leaving 16 bases unmatched. The CDR3 reads CASSLRGGLSFGEQFF. The CDR3 bases are TGTGCCAGCAGCCTCCGAGGGGGCCTCTCCTTCGGAGAGCAGTTCTTC.

The chain recombines TRBV5-1 with TRBJ2-3; TRBD1 is a possible D gene (8 bases). V was clipped by 2 bases and J by 6 bases, with 13 bases between them. Germline CDR1 and CDR2: SGHRS and YFSETQ. The CDR3 consists of 14 residues. The DNA of the CDR3 is TGCGCCAGCAGCTTCGGACAGGGAGGGGATACGCAGTATTTT. Residues: CASSFGQGGDTQYF.

The CDR3 reads CASSIDPDRERLYF. The CDR3 DNA follows: TGTGCCAGTAGTATAGATCCAGACAGGGAACGACTGTACTTC. The chain carries TRBV19 and TRBJ2-7; 7 bases map to TRBD1. Trimming removed 0 bases from V and 12 bases from J; junction bases left unmatched: 11. Looked up from germline, CDR1 is LNHDA and CDR2 is SQIVND (reference sequence). This CDR3 has 14 amino acids.

V usage is TRBV4-2 and J usage is TRBJ2-2; D remains unclear. In germline, CDR1 is LGHNA, CDR2 YNFKEQ. The length of the CDR3 is 14 residues. V was clipped by 1 base and J by 1 base, with 4 bases between them. DNA of the CDR3: TGTGCCAGCAGCCAAGGGCAGAACACCGGGGAGCTGTTTTTT. Its translation: CASSQGQNTGELFF.

V and J are TRBV27 and TRBJ2-2; 11 bases align to TRBD1. The germline CDR1 and CDR2 sequences are MNHEY and SMNVEV (reference sequence). This CDR3 is built from 14 residues. Trimming at V came to 4 bases and at J to 7 bases, leaving 2 bases not matched to a gene. Here the CDR3 reads CASSWGTGGGELFF. In DNA form, the CDR3 reads TGTGCCAGCAGTTGGGGGACAGGGGGCGGGGAGCTGTTTTTT.

V and J are TRBV4-1 and TRBJ1-3; D not certain. CDR3 length: 18 amino acids. V was clipped by 0 bases and J by 4 bases, with 19 bases between them. Germline V gene data show CDR1 as MGHRA and CDR2 as YSYEKL. The chain's CDR3 is CASSQDYRVSGLGNTIYF. Here the CDR3 DNA reads TGCGCCAGCAGCCAAGATTATCGGGTCTCGGGGTTGGGAAACACCATATATTTT.

The chain recombines TRBV28 with TRBJ2-5; 8 bases line up with TRBD2. Germline CDR1 MDHEN, CDR2 SYDVKM. V was clipped by 5 bases and J by 2 bases; unmatched bases: 7. The CDR3 contains 15 residues. Written as DNA, the CDR3 is TGTGCCAGCAGTCCCTTCGGGGGGGGGCAAGAGACCCAGTACTTC. This sequence encodes CASSPFGGGQETQYF.

The V gene is TRBV27, the J gene TRBJ1-2; TRBD1 matches at 7 bases. CDR1 MNHEY and CDR2 SMNVEV come from the germline V gene (reference sequence). This CDR3 comprises 14 residues. With V trimmed by 8 bases and J by 0 bases, 6 bases remained unmatched. The CDR3 coding sequence is TGTGCCAGCGGGTCAGGGGGAGCTAACTATGGCTACACCTTC. As protein: CASGSGGANYGYTF.

The CDR3: CASSLARGQPQHF. CDR3 DNA sequence: TGTGCCAGCAGCTTAGCGCGAGGTCAGCCCCAGCATTTT. The chain joins TRBV7-2 to TRBJ1-5; no clear D. V was cut by 0 bases and J by 6 bases, with 6 bases left in between. The CDR3 length is 13 residues. From germline, CDR1 is SGHTA and CDR2 FQGNSA.

This clone was counted between two and nine times. The chain is built from TRBV25-1 and TRBJ2-1; perhaps TRBD2 as D (5 bases). The CDR3 sequence is 16 residues long. Germline CDR1 is MGHDK and CDR2 is SYGVNS. V was shortened by 2 bases and J by 3 bases, with 14 bases between the two germline ends. The CDR3 DNA reads as TGTGCCAGCAGTGAAGTAGAGGGCAGGAGCTACAATGAGCAGTTCTTC. Residues: CASSEVEGRSYNEQFF.

CDR3 DNA sequence: TGTGCCAGCTCACCCTATGATCAGCCCCAGCATTTT. This translates into CASSPYDQPQHF. This sequence joins TRBV18 and TRBJ1-5; D is unresolved. This CDR3 contains 12 residues. CDR1 KGHSH and CDR2 LQKENI come from the germline V gene. Trimming left V 3 bases short and J 5 bases short, with 5 bases between.

This clone was picked up a small number of times. Other DNA sequences of this sample code for an identical CDR3. V gene TRBV5-1 combines with J gene TRBJ2-2, with TRBD2 identical over 13 bases. The CDR3 contains 17 residues. Trimming cost V 3 bases and J 2 bases; bases outside gene matches: 4. Germline V gene data show CDR1 as SGHRS and CDR2 as YFSETQ. The CDR3: CASSWTSGSPNTGELFF. CDR3 DNA sequence: TGCGCCAGCAGCTGGACTAGCGGGAGTCCAAACACCGGGGAGCTGTTTTTT.

This rearrangement joins TRBV5-1 to TRBJ2-7; 7 nucleotides match TRBD1. With 3 bases clipped from V and 4 bases from J, the junction kept 16 bases outside the gene matches. The CDR3 contains 17 residues. The V gene's germline CDR1 is SGHRS and CDR2 YFSETQ. CDR3 in amino acids: CASSSSRWAGGFYEQYF. The DNA for the CDR3 is TGCGCCAGCAGCTCGAGCAGGTGGGCAGGGGGATTTTACGAGCAGTACTTC.

The chain recombines TRBV6-5 with TRBJ1-2, with 8 bases that match TRBD1. Per the germline V gene, CDR1 is MNHEY and CDR2 is SVGAGI. The CDR3 is made up of 15 amino acids. The J segment lost 7 bases and the V segment lost 2 bases, leaving 9 bases of the junction unmatched. Here the CDR3 reads CASSYVSRGRRGYTF. The DNA of the CDR3 is TGTGCCAGCAGTTACGTTTCCAGGGGGCGTCGTGGCTACACCTTC.

The chain employs TRBV12-3 or TRBV12-4 and TRBJ1-5; 7 positions match TRBD1. This CDR3 region has 13 residues. With 7 bases clipped from V and 6 bases from J, the junction kept 6 bases outside the gene matches. The CDR3, as DNA: TGTGCCAGCACCAGGGACAGCCCTCAGCCCCAGCATTTT. Translation: CASTRDSPQPQHF.

The chain employs TRBV4-1 and TRBJ1-5, with a tentative D call TRBD1 (6 bases). V shed 1 base and J shed 6 bases, with 13 bases lying between them. The CDR3 sequence is 15 residues long. CDR1 and CDR2 (germline): MGHRA, YSYEKL. In DNA form, the CDR3 reads TGCGCCAGCAGCCAAGTTGCGGGGGCTCGTCAGCCCCAGCATTTT. It encodes CASSQVAGARQPQHF.

The sample holds one count of this clone. This CDR3 reads CAWTAGTGTEQYF. CDR3 DNA: TGTGCCTGGACTGCAGGGACAGGGACCGAGCAGTACTTC. The chain has TRBV30 and TRBJ2-7; 9 nucleotides agree with TRBD1. V trimming: 4 bases; J trimming: 6 bases; junction bases outside the gene matches: 7. This CDR3 has 13 amino acids. CDR1 and CDR2 from the germline V gene are GTSNPN and SVGIG (reference sequence).

The V call is TRBV19, the J call TRBJ1-4; 8 bases map to TRBD1. Germline lookup yields CDR1 LNHDA and CDR2 SQIVND (reference sequence). This CDR3 comprises 15 residues. V lost 4 bases, J lost 2 bases, and 3 bases stayed unmatched. The CDR3 DNA is TGTGCCAGTAGTACAGGGGGCGTTACTAATGAAAAACTGTTTTTT. Translating it yields CASSTGGVTNEKLFF. Filled out from reference TRBV19 and TRBJ1-4, the complete variable domain reads DGGITQSPKYLFRKEGQNVTLSCEQNLNHDAMYWYRQDPGQGLRLIYYSQIVNDFQKGDIAEGYSVSREKKESFPLTVTSAQKNPTAFYLCASSTGGVTNEKLFFGSGTQLSVL.

V and J are TRBV7-9 and TRBJ1-5; D call uncertain. This CDR3 comprises 14 residues. The V end was cut by 1 base, the J end by 2 bases, with 6 bases between. CDR1 SEHNR and CDR2 FQNEAQ come from the germline V gene (reference sequence). The CDR3 nucleotides are TGTGCCAGCAGCTTAGGGCAGGGCAATCAGCCCCAGCATTTT. Translation: CASSLGQGNQPQHF.

In DNA, the CDR3 is TGTGCCAGCAGTGATACAGGGGACGAGCAGTTCTTC. As protein: CASSDTGDEQFF. The V and J genes are TRBV2 and TRBJ2-1; 7 bases match TRBD1. In germline, CDR1 is SNHLY, CDR2 FYNNEI. This CDR3 has 12 residues. The V and J ends lost 3 bases and 10 bases, in that order; junction bases with no gene match: 3. Supplemented by reference TRBV2 and TRBJ2-1, the full variable domain reads EPEVTQTPSHQVTQMGQEVILRCVPISNHLYFYWYRQILGQKVEFLVSFYNNEISEKSEIFDDQFSVERPDGSNFTLKIRSTKLEDSAMYFCASSDTGDEQFFGPGTRLTVL.

This rearrangement joins TRBV3-1 (or the pseudogene TRBV3-2) to TRBJ1-4; D is uncertain. The V end lost 5 bases, the J end lost 0 bases, and 13 bases lay between the germline ends. CDR3 size: 16 residues. Germline V gene sequence: CDR1 LGHDT, CDR2 YNNKEL (reference sequence). This CDR3 reads CASSFFRGATNEKLFF. DNA for the CDR3: TGTGCCAGCAGCTTCTTCCGGGGAGCAACTAATGAAAAACTGTTTTTT.

The rearrangement uses TRBV28 and TRBJ1-4, with TRBD1 as a possible D gene (6 bases). Germline CDR1 MDHEN, CDR2 SYDVKM. Deletions cut 5 bases from V and 6 bases from J, with 22 bases between. This CDR3 has 17 amino acids. Here the CDR3 DNA reads TGTGCCAGCAGTATGATTTTGGGTCGGGGGGCGGATGAAAAACTGTTTTTT. Protein sequence: CASSMILGRGADEKLFF. Based on the CDR3 plus reference TRBV28 and TRBJ1-4, the full variable domain is DVKVTQSSRYLVKRTGEKVFLECVQDMDHENMFWYRQDPGLGLRLIYFSYDVKMKEKGDIPEGYSVSREKKERFSLILESASTNQTSMYLCASSMILGRGADEKLFFGSGTQLSVL.

The rearrangement joins TRBV6-1 to TRBJ2-5; no definite D call. The germline V and J ends were trimmed by 3 bases and 4 bases, with 9 bases remaining between them. Germline loops: CDR1 MNHNS, CDR2 SASEGT. The CDR3 is made up of 13 amino acids. Written as DNA, the CDR3 is TGTGCCAGCAGTGACCTCTATCCAGAGACCCAGTACTTC. It yields the protein CASSDLYPETQYF.

V gene TRBV3-1 (or the pseudogene TRBV3-2) combines with J gene TRBJ2-3; 7 bases line up with TRBD2. The ends lost 3 bases at V and 4 bases at J; junction bases unmatched: 10. Germline CDR1 and CDR2: LGHDT and YNNKEL (reference sequence). This CDR3 region has 16 residues. The CDR3 DNA reads as TGTGCCAGCAGCCATGTAGCGGGCTATAGGGCAGATACGCAGTATTTT. Its translation is CASSHVAGYRADTQYF.

This chain joins TRBV27 and TRBJ1-2, with D possibly matching TRBD1 (5 bases). V gave up 3 bases and J gave up 2 bases, with 7 bases separating them. The germline gives CDR1 MNHEY, CDR2 SMNVEV (reference sequence). CDR3 size: 13 residues. DNA for the CDR3: TGTGCCAGCAGTTTCAACAGGAACTATGGCTACACCTTC. Protein sequence: CASSFNRNYGYTF.